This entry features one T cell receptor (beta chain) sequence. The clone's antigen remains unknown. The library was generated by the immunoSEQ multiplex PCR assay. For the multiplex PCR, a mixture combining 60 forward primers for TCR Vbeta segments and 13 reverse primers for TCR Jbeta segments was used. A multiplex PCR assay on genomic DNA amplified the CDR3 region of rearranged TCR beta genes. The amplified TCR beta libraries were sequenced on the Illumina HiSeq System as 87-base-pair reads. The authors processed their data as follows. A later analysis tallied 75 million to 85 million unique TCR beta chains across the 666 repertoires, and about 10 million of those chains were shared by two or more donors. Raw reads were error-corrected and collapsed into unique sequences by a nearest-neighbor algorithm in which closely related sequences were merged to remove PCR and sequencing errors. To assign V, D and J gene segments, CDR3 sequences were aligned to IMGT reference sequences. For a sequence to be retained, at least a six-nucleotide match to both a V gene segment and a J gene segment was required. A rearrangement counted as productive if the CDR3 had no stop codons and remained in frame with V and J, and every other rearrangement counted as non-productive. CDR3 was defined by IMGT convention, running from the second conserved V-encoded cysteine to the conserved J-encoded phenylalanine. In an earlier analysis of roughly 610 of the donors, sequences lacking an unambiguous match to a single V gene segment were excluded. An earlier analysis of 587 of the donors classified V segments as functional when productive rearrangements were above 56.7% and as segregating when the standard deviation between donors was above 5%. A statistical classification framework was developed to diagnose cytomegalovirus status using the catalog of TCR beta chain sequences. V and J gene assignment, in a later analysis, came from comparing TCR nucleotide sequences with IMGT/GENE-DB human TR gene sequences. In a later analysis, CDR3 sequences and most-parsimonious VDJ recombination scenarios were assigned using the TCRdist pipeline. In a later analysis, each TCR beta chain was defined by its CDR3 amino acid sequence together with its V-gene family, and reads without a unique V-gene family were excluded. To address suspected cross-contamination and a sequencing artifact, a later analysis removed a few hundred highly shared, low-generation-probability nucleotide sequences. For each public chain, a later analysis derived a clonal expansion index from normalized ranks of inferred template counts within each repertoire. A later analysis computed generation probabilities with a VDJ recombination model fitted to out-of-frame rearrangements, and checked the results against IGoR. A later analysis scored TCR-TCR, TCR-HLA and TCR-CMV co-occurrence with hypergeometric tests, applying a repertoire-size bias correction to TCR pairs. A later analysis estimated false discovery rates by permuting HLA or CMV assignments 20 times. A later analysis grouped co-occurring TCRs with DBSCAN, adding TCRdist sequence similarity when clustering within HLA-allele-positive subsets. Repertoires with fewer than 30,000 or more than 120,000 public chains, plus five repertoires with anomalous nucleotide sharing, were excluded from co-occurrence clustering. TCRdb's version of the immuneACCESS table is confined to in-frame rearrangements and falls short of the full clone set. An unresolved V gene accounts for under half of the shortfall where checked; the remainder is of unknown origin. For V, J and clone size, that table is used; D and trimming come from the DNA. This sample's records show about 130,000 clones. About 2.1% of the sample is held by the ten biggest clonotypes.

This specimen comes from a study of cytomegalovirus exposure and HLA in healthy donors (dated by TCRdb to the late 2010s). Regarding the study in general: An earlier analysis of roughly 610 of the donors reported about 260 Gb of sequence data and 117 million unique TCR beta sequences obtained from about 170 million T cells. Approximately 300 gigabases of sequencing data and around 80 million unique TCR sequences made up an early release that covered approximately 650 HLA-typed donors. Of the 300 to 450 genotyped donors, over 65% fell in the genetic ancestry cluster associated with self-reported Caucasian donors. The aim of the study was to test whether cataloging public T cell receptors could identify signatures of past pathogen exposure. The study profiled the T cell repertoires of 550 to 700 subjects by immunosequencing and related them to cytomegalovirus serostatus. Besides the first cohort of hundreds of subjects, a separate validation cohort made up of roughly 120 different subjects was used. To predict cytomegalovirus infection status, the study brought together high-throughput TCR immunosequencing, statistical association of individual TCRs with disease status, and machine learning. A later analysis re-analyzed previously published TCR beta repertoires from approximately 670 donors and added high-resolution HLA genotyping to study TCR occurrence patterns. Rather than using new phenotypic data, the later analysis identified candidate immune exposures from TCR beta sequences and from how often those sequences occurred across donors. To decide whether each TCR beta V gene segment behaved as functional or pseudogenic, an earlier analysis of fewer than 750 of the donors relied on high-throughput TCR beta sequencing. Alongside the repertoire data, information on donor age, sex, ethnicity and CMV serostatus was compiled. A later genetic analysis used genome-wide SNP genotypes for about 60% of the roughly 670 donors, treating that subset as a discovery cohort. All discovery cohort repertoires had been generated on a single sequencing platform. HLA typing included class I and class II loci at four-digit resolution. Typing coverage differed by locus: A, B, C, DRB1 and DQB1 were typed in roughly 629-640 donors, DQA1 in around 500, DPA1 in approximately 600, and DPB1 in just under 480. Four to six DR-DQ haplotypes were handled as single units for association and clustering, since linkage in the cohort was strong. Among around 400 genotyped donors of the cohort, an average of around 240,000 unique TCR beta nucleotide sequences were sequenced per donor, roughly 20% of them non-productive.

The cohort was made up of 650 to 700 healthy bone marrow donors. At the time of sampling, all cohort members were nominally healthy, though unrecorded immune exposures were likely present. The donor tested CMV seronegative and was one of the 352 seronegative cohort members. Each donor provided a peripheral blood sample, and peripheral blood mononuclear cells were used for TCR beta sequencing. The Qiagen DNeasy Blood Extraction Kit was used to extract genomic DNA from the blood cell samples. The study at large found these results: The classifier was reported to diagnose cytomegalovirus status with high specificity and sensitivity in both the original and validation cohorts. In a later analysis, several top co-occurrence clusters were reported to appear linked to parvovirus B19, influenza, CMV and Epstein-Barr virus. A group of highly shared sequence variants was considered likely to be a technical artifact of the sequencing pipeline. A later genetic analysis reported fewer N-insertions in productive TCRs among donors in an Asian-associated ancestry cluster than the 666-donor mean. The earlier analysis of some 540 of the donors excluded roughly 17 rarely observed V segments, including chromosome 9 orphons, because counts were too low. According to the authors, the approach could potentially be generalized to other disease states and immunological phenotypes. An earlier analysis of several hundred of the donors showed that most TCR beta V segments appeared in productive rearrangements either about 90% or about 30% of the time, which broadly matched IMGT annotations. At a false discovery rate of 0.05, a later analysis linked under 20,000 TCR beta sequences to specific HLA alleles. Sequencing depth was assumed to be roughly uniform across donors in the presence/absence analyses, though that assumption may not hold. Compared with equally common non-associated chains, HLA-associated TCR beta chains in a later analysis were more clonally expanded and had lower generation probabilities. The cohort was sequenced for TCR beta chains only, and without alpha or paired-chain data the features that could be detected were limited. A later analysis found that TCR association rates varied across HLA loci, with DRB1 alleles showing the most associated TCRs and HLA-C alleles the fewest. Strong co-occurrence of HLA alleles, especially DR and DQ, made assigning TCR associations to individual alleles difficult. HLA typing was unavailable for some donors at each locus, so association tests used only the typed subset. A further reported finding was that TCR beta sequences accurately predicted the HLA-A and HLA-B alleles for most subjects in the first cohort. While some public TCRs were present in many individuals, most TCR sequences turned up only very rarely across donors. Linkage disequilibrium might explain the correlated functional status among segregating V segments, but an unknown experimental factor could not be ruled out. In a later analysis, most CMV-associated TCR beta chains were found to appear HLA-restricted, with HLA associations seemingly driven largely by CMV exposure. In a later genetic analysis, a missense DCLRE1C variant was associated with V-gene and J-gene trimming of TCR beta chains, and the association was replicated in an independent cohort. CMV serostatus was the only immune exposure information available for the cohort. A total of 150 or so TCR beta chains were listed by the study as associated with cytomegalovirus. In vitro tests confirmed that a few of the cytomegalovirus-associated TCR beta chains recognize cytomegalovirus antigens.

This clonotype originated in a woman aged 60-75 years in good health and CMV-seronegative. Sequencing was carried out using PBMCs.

The DNA reads as follows: TGTGCCATCAGTGAGGTCGGACAGGGGGGAGTGCAGTACTTC. It translates as CAISEVGQGGVQYF. This sequence uses TRBV10-3 and TRBJ2-7; TRBD1 fits 10 bases in the junction. The CDR3 starts with the cysteine, ends with the phenylalanine, and has 14 residues. Only the CDR3 DNA stays, 42 bases, in frame from base 1. The germline V gene gives CDR1 as ENHRY and CDR2 as SYGVKD. V and J are trimmed by 2 bases and 9 bases, and the gene matches miss 7 bases of the junction.